One T cell receptor (beta chain) is described in this entry. Profiling relied on immunoSEQ multiplex PCR, and the TCRdb table lists in-frame clones only, not all of them. The sample holds approximately 100,000 clones; 96% are singletons and the top ten take 0.2% to 0.25%. This sample is drawn from a study of technical replicates of blood from a few donors. The CDR3 covers 14 residues. Per the germline V gene, CDR1 is LNHDA and CDR2 is SQIVND (reference sequence). The V and J ends lost 5 bases and 6 bases, in that order; junction bases with no gene match: 6. This TCR was recovered from a human donor in good health. V and J are TRBV19 and TRBJ2-1; 8 nucleotides line up with TRBD2. The sample consisted of T cells isolated from PBMCs. For the CDR3, the DNA is TGTGCCAGTAGTGCTGGGCTAGCGGGCAATGAGCAGTTCTTC. Its translation: CASSAGLAGNEQFF.